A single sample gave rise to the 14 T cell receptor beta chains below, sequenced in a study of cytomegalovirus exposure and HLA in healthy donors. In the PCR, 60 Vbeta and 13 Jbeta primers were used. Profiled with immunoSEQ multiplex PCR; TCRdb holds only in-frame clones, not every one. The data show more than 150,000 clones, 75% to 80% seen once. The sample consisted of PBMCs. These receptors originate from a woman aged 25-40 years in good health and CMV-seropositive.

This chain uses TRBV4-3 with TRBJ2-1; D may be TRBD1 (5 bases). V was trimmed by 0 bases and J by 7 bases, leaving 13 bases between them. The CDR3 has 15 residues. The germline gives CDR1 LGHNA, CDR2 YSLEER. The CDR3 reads CASSQDRVVDNEQFF. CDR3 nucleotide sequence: TGCGCCAGCAGCCAAGACAGGGTCGTTGATAATGAGCAGTTCTTC.

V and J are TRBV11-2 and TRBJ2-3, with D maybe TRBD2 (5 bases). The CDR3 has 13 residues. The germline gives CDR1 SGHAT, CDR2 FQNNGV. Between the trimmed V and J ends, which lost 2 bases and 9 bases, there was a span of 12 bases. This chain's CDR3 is CASSLPGVDTQYF. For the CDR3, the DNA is TGTGCCAGCAGCTTACCCGGGGTGGACACGCAGTATTTT.

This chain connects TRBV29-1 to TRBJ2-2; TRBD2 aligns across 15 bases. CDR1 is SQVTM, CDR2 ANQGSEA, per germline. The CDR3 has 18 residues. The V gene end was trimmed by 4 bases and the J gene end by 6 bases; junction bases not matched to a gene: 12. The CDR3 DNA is TGCAGCGTTGGGTCCACCGGGACTAGCGGGAGGCCGGCCGGGGAGCTGTTTTTT. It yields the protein CSVGSTGTSGRPAGELFF.

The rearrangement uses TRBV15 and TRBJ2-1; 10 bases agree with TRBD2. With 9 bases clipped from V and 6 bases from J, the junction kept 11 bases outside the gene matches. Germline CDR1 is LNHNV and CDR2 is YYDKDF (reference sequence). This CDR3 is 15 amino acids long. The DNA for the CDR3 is TGTGCCACTGAGACCCTAGCGGGAGAGGTCAATGAGCAGTTCTTC. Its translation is CATETLAGEVNEQFF.

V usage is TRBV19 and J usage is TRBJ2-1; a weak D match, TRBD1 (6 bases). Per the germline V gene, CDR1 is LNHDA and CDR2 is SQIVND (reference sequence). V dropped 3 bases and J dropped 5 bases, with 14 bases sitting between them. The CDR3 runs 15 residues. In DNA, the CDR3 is TGTGCCAGTAGTATCCCGGACAGATACCACAATGAGCAGTTCTTC. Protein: CASSIPDRYHNEQFF.

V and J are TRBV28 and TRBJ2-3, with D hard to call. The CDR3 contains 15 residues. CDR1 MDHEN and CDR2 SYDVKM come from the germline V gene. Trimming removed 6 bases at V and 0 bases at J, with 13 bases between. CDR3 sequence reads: CASSLGVDSTDTQYF. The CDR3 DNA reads TGTGCCAGCAGCCTTGGAGTCGACAGCACAGATACGCAGTATTTT.

CDR3 residues: CASSPTGLSGNTIYF. In DNA, the CDR3 is TGTGCCAGCAGCCCCACAGGGTTAAGCGGAAACACCATATATTTT. The gene calls are TRBV27 and TRBJ1-3, with a possible D match to TRBD1 (6 bases). Trimming took off 6 bases at V and 4 bases at J, with 16 bases between the two ends. The CDR3 is 15 amino acids. The germline gives CDR1 MNHEY, CDR2 SMNVEV (reference sequence).

The CDR3 region has the DNA TGTGCCAGCAGCAGAACTAGCGGGAGTTACGAGCAGTACTTC. This translates into CASSRTSGSYEQYF. The genes are TRBV7-8 and TRBJ2-5; 11 nucleotides match TRBD2. The J call may not be correct, given that the DNA end is closer to TRBJ2-7. This CDR3 has 14 amino acids. Per germline, CDR1 SGHVS and CDR2 FQNEAQ.

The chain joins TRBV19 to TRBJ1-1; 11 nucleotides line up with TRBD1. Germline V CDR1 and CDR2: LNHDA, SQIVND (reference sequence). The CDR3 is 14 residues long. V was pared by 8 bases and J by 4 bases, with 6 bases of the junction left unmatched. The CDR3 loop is CASGKGQGGTEAFF. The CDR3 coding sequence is TGTGCCAGTGGAAAGGGACAGGGGGGCACTGAAGCTTTCTTT.

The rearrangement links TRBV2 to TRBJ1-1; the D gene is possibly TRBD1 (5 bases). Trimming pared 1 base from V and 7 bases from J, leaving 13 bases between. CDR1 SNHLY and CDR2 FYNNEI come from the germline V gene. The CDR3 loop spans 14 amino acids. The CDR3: CASSEGLSRDEAFF. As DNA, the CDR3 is TGTGCCAGCAGTGAAGGATTGAGCAGGGATGAAGCTTTCTTT.

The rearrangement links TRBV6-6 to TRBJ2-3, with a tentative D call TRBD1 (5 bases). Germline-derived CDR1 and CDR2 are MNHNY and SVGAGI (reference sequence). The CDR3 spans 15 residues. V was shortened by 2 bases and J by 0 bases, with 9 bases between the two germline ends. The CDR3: CASSYGTGSTDTQYF. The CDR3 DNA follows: TGTGCCAGCAGTTACGGCACAGGAAGCACAGATACGCAGTATTTT.

Here the CDR3 reads CASSLGQGRTGPGGAFF. The CDR3 DNA reads as TGTGCCAGCAGCTTGGGACAGGGGAGGACGGGGCCGGGCGGAGCTTTCTTT. The chain recombines TRBV5-4 with TRBJ1-1, with TRBD1 matching over 8 bases. Unmatched junction bases numbered 17, after V lost 0 bases and J lost 10 bases. Germline CDR1 reads SGHNT; CDR2 reads YYREEE (reference sequence). The CDR3 covers 17 residues.

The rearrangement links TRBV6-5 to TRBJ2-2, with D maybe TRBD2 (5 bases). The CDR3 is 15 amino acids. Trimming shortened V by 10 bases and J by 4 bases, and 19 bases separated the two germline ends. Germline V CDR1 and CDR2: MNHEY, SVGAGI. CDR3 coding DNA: TGTGCCATCGCCCCTCGTCGGGGATCCACCGGGGAGCTGTTTTTT. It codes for CAIAPRRGSTGELFF.

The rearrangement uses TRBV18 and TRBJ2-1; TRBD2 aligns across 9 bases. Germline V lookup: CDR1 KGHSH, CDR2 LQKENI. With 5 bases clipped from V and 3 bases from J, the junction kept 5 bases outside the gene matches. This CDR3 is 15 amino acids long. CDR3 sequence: CASSTVSGSYNEQFF. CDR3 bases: TGTGCCAGCTCAACCGTTAGCGGGAGCTACAATGAGCAGTTCTTC.